Presented here are 30 T cell receptor beta chains from one specimen sequenced in a study of T cells in localized non-small cell lung cancer. Using immunoSEQ multiplex PCR, the repertoire was profiled, and TCRdb retains in-frame clones only, with some absent. The sample holds 2,000 or so clones, 27% seen once. The sequences come from lung tumor tissue, collected before any cancer treatment. Receptor source: an older male donor with stage III lung adenocarcinoma.

This clone is labeled as medium-sized. V is TRBV2 and J is TRBJ2-1; D gene uncertain. This CDR3 comprises 13 residues. Germline V gives CDR1 SNHLY, CDR2 FYNNEI. Trimming removed 4 bases at V and 6 bases at J, with 10 bases between. The CDR3 region has the DNA TGTGCCAGCAGTGCATCTGCCCTCAATGAGCAGTTCTTC. It translates to CASSASALNEQFF. Based on the CDR3 plus reference TRBV2 and TRBJ2-1, the full variable domain is EPEVTQTPSHQVTQMGQEVILRCVPISNHLYFYWYRQILGQKVEFLVSFYNNEISEKSEIFDDQFSVERPDGSNFTLKIRSTKLEDSAMYFCASSASALNEQFFGPGTRLTVL.

The CDR3 loop is CASTPRLAGDTQYF. Written as DNA, the CDR3 is TGTGCCAGCACCCCGCGGCTAGCGGGGGATACGCAGTATTTT. V gene TRBV6-7 combines with J gene TRBJ2-3; TRBD2 matches at 9 bases. TRBV6-7 qualifies as an ORF whose function is uncertain. The CDR3 runs 14 residues. Trimming at V came to 7 bases and at J to 6 bases, leaving 8 bases not matched to a gene.

This sequence joins TRBV11-3 and TRBJ2-7; D is tentatively TRBD1 or TRBD2 (5 bases each). Trimming removed 4 bases at V and 5 bases at J, with 18 bases between. CDR1 is SGHNT and CDR2 is YENEEA in the germline V gene. This CDR3 comprises 15 residues. In DNA, the CDR3 is TGTGCCAGCAGCTCCATGAGTGGGGGATCCCACGAGCAGTACTTC. Encoded protein: CASSSMSGGSHEQYF.

This chain uses TRBV10-2 with TRBJ2-7; TRBD2 aligns across 9 bases. Germline values: CDR1 WSHSY, CDR2 SAAADI. With V trimmed by 5 bases and J by 4 bases, 15 bases remained unmatched. This CDR3 comprises 17 residues. The CDR3 region has the DNA TGCGCCAGCAGTCTAGACGACCTAGCGGGAAGGGTGTACGAGCAGTACTTC. This translates into CASSLDDLAGRVYEQYF.

This clone was recorded a few times. The V call is TRBV23-1, the J call TRBJ1-4; no reliable D call. TRBV23-1 is identified as an open reading frame with a role that is uncertain. V lost 6 bases and J lost 4, with 9 bases in between. This CDR3 has 13 amino acids. The CDR3 DNA reads TGCGCCAGCAGCTCTAACCTTAATGAAAAACTGTTTTTT. Residues: CASSSNLNEKLFF.

There are a few counts of this clone. V and J are TRBV14 and TRBJ2-3; 9 bases agree with TRBD2. CDR3 length: 18 residues. Germline V gives CDR1 SGHDN, CDR2 FVKESK. The junction had 12 bases not matched to a gene; V was cut back by 4 bases and J by 1 base. The CDR3 DNA reads TGTGCCAGCAGCCCCGGGACTAGCACCCTTTCGGGCACAGATACGCAGTATTTT. Translated, it gives CASSPGTSTLSGTDTQYF.

This clone was seen more than once but under ten times. The chain employs TRBV4-1 and TRBJ2-7; the D is unclear. Trimming stripped 3 bases from V and 0 bases from J, with 15 bases between. This CDR3 is 16 amino acids long. In germline, CDR1 is MGHRA, CDR2 YSYEKL. CDR3 nucleotide sequence: TGCGCCAGCAGCCATTTAAGTAGGACCGGCTCCTACGAGCAGTACTTC. It codes for CASSHLSRTGSYEQYF.

This clone was counted a few times. The chain combines TRBV9 with TRBJ2-2; 7 bases agree with TRBD2. The germline V gene has CDR1 SGDLS and CDR2 YYNGEE. The CDR3 is 15 residues long. The J segment lost 1 base and the V segment lost 0 bases, leaving 0 bases of the junction unmatched. The CDR3 region has the DNA TGTGCCAGCAGCGTAGGCGGGGGGAACACCGGGGAGCTGTTTTTT. It is translated as CASSVGGGNTGELFF.

This clone showed up just a few times. The chain is built from TRBV23-1 and TRBJ1-1; D not certain. TRBV23-1 is flagged as an ORF with uncertain function. Trimming stripped 6 bases from V and 3 bases from J, with 14 bases between. This CDR3 comprises 14 residues. The CDR3 region is CASSQPGRDTEAFF. The CDR3 nucleotides read TGCGCCAGCAGCCAACCCGGTCGGGACACTGAAGCTTTCTTT.

Written as DNA, the CDR3 is TGTGCCAGCAGTTTATCCCTGGGACAGGGGGGAGGCCACACCTTC. It translates to CASSLSLGQGGGHTF. The rearrangement uses TRBV28 and TRBJ1-2; 11 positions match TRBD1. Germline CDR1 reads MDHEN; CDR2 reads SYDVKM. The junction had 10 bases not matched to a gene; V was cut back by 1 base and J by 12 bases. The CDR3 extends over 15 amino acids.

This clone is medium-sized. The chain uses TRBV6-8 and TRBJ1-2, with D perhaps matching TRBD1 (6 bases). V lost 4 bases and J lost 7, with 19 bases in between. The CDR3 contains 15 residues. The germline V gene encodes CDR1 MNHGY and CDR2 SAAAGT. The CDR3 region has the DNA TGTGCCAGCAGTTCGGAATACAGGGTAGCTAGTGGCTACACCTTC. Its protein product is CASSSEYRVASGYTF.

This clone showed up just a few times. The V and J genes are TRBV10-3 and TRBJ2-7, with 8 bases that match TRBD2. The CDR3 runs to 17 residues. The V gene end was trimmed by 2 bases and the J gene end by 4 bases; junction bases not matched to a gene: 13. Looked up from germline, CDR1 is ENHRY and CDR2 is SYGVKD. Here the CDR3 reads CAISETTSGSTSYEQYF. The CDR3, as DNA: TGTGCCATCAGTGAGACTACTAGCGGTAGTACTTCGTACGAGCAGTACTTC.

This clone was observed a handful of times. The J gene is TRBJ1-6, the V gene TRBV4-1; D call uncertain. V lost 4 bases to trimming and J lost 5 bases, with 9 bases between them. This CDR3 region has 14 residues. Germline V lookup: CDR1 MGHRA, CDR2 YSYEKL. The CDR3 sequence is CASSLDGHNSPLHF. The CDR3 DNA is TGCGCCAGCAGCCTGGACGGACATAATTCACCCCTCCACTTT.

This clone has only a few counts. The chain uses TRBV18 and TRBJ2-2, with 8 bases matching TRBD1. The CDR3 is 16 amino acids. V trimming: 6 bases; J trimming: 0 bases; junction bases outside the gene matches: 6. The germline CDR1 and CDR2 sequences are KGHSH and LQKENI. CDR3 sequence (DNA): TGTGCCAGCTCTCTGACAGGGGACCCGAACACCGGGGAGCTGTTTTTT. Protein sequence: CASSLTGDPNTGELFF.

This clone was observed a handful of times. CDR3 residues: CASNQAESSYNEQFF. The CDR3 DNA sequence: TGTGCCAGTAACCAAGCGGAAAGCTCCTACAATGAGCAGTTCTTC. V is TRBV19 and J is TRBJ2-1; possibly TRBD2 for D (5 bases). Germline values: CDR1 LNHDA, CDR2 SQIVND (reference sequence). Trimming left V 7 bases short and J 0 bases short, with 13 bases between. The CDR3 extends over 15 amino acids.

This clone turned up a few times. CDR3 region: CASSDLDTYGETQYF. The CDR3 DNA reads TGTGCCAGCAGTGACCTGGACACTTACGGGGAGACCCAGTACTTC. The chain employs TRBV6-8 and TRBJ2-5; D may be TRBD1 (5 bases). V dropped 5 bases and J dropped 5 bases, with 18 bases sitting between them. Germline V gives CDR1 MNHGY, CDR2 SAAAGT. The CDR3 sequence is 15 residues long.

V usage is TRBV5-1 and J usage is TRBJ1-1, with 7 nucleotides matching TRBD1. CDR1 is SGHRS and CDR2 is YFSETQ in the germline V gene. V shed 0 bases, J shed 10 bases, and the junction held 9 bases outside the gene matches. CDR3 length equals 14 residues. The CDR3 DNA reads TGCGCCAGCAGCTTGGGGGGTGACAGGGCGATAGCTTTCTTT. Its translation: CASSLGGDRAIAFF.

This clone is deemed medium-sized (0.01 to 0.1%). This CDR3 is CASSPDRSNQPQHF. The DNA of the CDR3 is TGTGCCAGCAGCCCAGACAGGAGCAATCAGCCCCAGCATTTT. The V gene is TRBV11-3, the J gene TRBJ1-5; D may be TRBD1 (6 bases). CDR1 and CDR2 (germline): SGHNT, YENEEA. There are 14 residues in the CDR3. The V and J ends lost 5 bases and 1 base respectively, with 9 bases between them.

The chain has TRBV6-8 and TRBJ2-3; 11 nucleotides align to TRBD2. V lost 6 bases to trimming and J lost 7 bases; unmatched junction nucleotides: 3. CDR3 length: 13 amino acids. CDR1 and CDR2 from the germline V gene are MNHGY and SAAAGT. The CDR3, as DNA: TGTGCCAGCAGCCTAGCGGGAGGAAATACGCAGTATTTT. Its protein product is CASSLAGGNTQYF.

This clone has just a few counts. V and J are TRBV15 and TRBJ2-1; 9 bases agree with TRBD2. The V gene's germline CDR1 is LNHNV and CDR2 YYDKDF (reference sequence). The CDR3 covers 16 residues. The junction had 10 bases not matched to a gene; V was cut back by 5 bases and J by 5 bases. The CDR3: CATSFRGGALDNEQFF. In nucleotides, the CDR3 is TGTGCCACCAGCTTCCGCGGGGGGGCCCTAGACAATGAGCAGTTCTTC.

The chain is built from TRBV7-1 and TRBJ2-7; TRBD2 matches at 9 bases. TRBV7-1 is an ORF for which the function is uncertain. The CDR3 contains 15 residues. Germline trimming cut 4 bases from V and 3 bases from J; bases unmatched to any gene: 7. The CDR3 region has the DNA TGTGCCAGCAGCTTAAAGGCTAGCGGGAACTACGAGCAGTACTTC. It translates to CASSLKASGNYEQYF.

By proportion, this clone is medium-sized. The chain has TRBV28 and TRBJ1-6; 9 bases fit TRBD1. Germline CDR1 and CDR2: MDHEN and SYDVKM. Trimming took 10 bases from V and 5 from J; bases not matched to a gene: 9. The CDR3 runs 15 residues. The CDR3 nucleotides are TGTGCCACCCGACCCGGGACAGGGAATAATTCACCCCTCCACTTT. It yields the protein CATRPGTGNNSPLHF.

By share of the sample, this clone is large. The rearrangement links TRBV29-1 to TRBJ1-1; D is ambiguous. The germline V gene has CDR1 SQVTM and CDR2 ANQGSEA. The V and J ends lost 8 bases and 1 base respectively, with 17 bases between them. CDR3 length: 14 amino acids. CDR3 bases: TGCAGCAGTAGGAGGGTGGATGAGAACACTGAAGCTTTCTTT. Translation: CSSRRVDENTEAFF.

The V gene is TRBV11-3, the J gene TRBJ1-4; 8 nucleotides agree with TRBD1. Trimming removed 4 bases from V and 5 bases from J; junction bases left unmatched: 12. The CDR3 runs 17 residues. CDR1 SGHNT and CDR2 YENEEA come from the germline V gene. CDR3 in DNA: TGTGCCAGCAGCTCCCCTGACAGGGGCTACCTCAATGAAAAACTGTTTTTT. Translated: CASSSPDRGYLNEKLFF.

This clone has just one count. The rearrangement links TRBV12-5 to TRBJ2-1; D remains ambiguous. The germline V gene encodes CDR1 LGHNT and CDR2 FRNRAP. The CDR3 runs to 11 residues. The CDR3 sequence: CASSEEREQFF. As DNA, the CDR3 is TGTGCCAGTTCAGAGGAACGTGAGCAGTTCTTC. Full variable domain (outside the CDR3, taken from reference TRBV12-5 and TRBJ2-1): DARVTQTPRHKVTEMGQEVTMRCQPILGHNTVFWYRQTMMQGLELLAYFRNRAPLDDSGMPKDRFSAEMPDATLATLKIQPSEPRDSAVYFCASSEEREQFFGPGTRLTVL.

This clone was counted a few times. The chain carries TRBV4-1 and TRBJ1-6; possibly TRBD1 for D (5 bases). The CDR3 runs 15 residues. CDR1 is MGHRA, CDR2 YSYEKL, per germline. V was cut by 6 bases and J by 6 bases, with 15 bases left in between. In DNA form, the CDR3 reads TGCGCCAGCAGTCGGAAGCGGGGGGGTAATTCACCCCTCCACTTT. This codes for CASSRKRGGNSPLHF.

This clone has only one observation. This rearrangement joins TRBV19 to TRBJ1-2, with a possible D match to TRBD1 (5 bases). Deletions cut 3 bases from V and 0 bases from J, with 8 bases between. This CDR3 spans 14 amino acids. CDR1 and CDR2 (germline): LNHDA, SQIVND (reference sequence). The CDR3 coding sequence is TGTGCCAGTAGTATGCAGGGAGCTAACTATGGCTACACCTTC. Amino acids: CASSMQGANYGYTF. Filled out from reference TRBV19 and TRBJ1-2, the complete variable domain reads DGGITQSPKYLFRKEGQNVTLSCEQNLNHDAMYWYRQDPGQGLRLIYYSQIVNDFQKGDIAEGYSVSREKKESFPLTVTSAQKNPTAFYLCASSMQGANYGYTFGSGTRLTVV.

This clone was detected a few times. This chain links TRBV5-1 with TRBJ2-1; 10 bases line up with TRBD1. The CDR3 is 15 amino acids. Germline V gene data show CDR1 as SGHRS and CDR2 as YFSETQ. Trimming cost V 3 bases and J 6 bases; bases outside gene matches: 6. DNA for the CDR3: TGCGCCAGCAGCTCGCCGGACAGGGGGAGCAATGAGCAGTTCTTC. Protein product: CASSSPDRGSNEQFF.

The chain employs TRBV6-8 and TRBJ2-7, with a weak D call TRBD1 (5 bases). CDR3 length: 12 residues. The V gene lost 3 bases and the J gene lost 3 bases, with 6 bases spanning the gap. CDR1 MNHGY and CDR2 SAAAGT come from the germline V gene. As DNA, the CDR3 is TGTGCCAGCAGTTATAGGGGCTACGAGCAGTACTTC. It is translated as CASSYRGYEQYF.

This sequence joins TRBV5-1 and TRBJ1-5; D remains unclear. Looked up from germline, CDR1 is SGHRS and CDR2 is YFSETQ. With 3 bases removed from V and 2 bases from J, the gap between germline ends came to 12 bases. The CDR3 spans 15 residues. CDR3: CASSSSGSGNQPQHF. In nucleotides, the CDR3 is TGCGCCAGCAGCTCATCGGGGAGCGGCAATCAGCCCCAGCATTTT.